These 4 T cell receptor beta chains originate from one sample sequenced in a study of T-cell reconstitution after alpha-beta-depleted transplantation in children (dated by TCRdb to 2016 to 2017). This specimen's time point label, per the study, means: day 60 (about 2 months) after transplantation. The treatment or condition label on this specimen signifies: allogeneic hematopoietic cell transplantation with graft depleted of TCRalphabeta T cells and CD19 B cells. Receptor amplification or capture employed PCR. The reads were generated on an Illumina HiSeq 2500. TCR library preparation used molecular barcoding, with unique molecular identifiers applied to normalize quantification of the TCRbeta repertoire. Starting from the raw public reads, TCRdb applied fastp trimming at Q25, assembled clones with MiXCR and retained in-frame beta chains. Each entry merges the rows of one CDR3 protein and shows their most common DNA and genes. The sample table contains roughly 28,000 distinct CDR3 sequences; only one count was recorded for 18% of them. Jointly, the top ten make up around 36% of the sample.

The sequencing used PBMCs, mostly from graft donor cells, collected 60 days after TCRalphabeta/CD19-depleted stem cell transplant. These receptors all come from a male patient between 2 and 10 years old who had a stem cell transplant for acute lymphoblastic leukemia, so the T cells may come from the graft donor.

This clonotype occurred many times. The V call is TRBV5-6, the J call TRBJ2-1, with D perhaps TRBD2 (5 bases). V lost 4 bases, J lost 6 bases, and 11 bases lay in between. The CDR3 is made up of 13 amino acids. Germline V lookup: CDR1 SGHDT, CDR2 YYEEEE. Written as DNA, the CDR3 is TGTGCCAGCAGCCTGAGCGGATCCAATGAGCAGTTCTTC. This translates into CASSLSGSNEQFF. The variable domain in full, with the rest retrieved from reference TRBV5-6 and TRBJ2-1, is DAGVTQSPTHLIKTRGQQVTLRCSPKSGHDTVSWYQQALGQGPQFIFQYYEEEERQRGNFPDRFSGHQFPNYSSELNVNALLLGDSALYLCASSLSGSNEQFFGPGTRLTVL.

The CDR3 loop reads CASRLTRDRGVGTQYF. The CDR3 DNA follows: TGTGCCAGCAGGCTCACCCGGGACAGGGGGGTGGGGACCCAGTACTTC. The rearrangement joins TRBV7-2 to TRBJ2-5; the match to TRBD1 covers 11 bases. The ends lost 6 bases at V and 7 bases at J; junction bases unmatched: 13. This CDR3 has 16 amino acids. CDR1 is SGHTA and CDR2 is FQGNSA in the germline V gene.

In its sample, this clonotype was seen a few times. The chain is built from TRBV7-8 and TRBJ2-3; a possible D gene is TRBD2 (6 bases). CDR1 and CDR2 from the germline V gene are SGHVS and FQNEAQ. The CDR3 loop spans 16 amino acids. Trimming stripped 2 bases from V and 5 bases from J, with 17 bases between. CDR3 protein: CASSLPRSRGKDTQYF. Here the CDR3 DNA reads TGTGCCAGCAGCTTACCCCGTTCCCGGGGGAAAGATACGCAGTATTTT.

This clonotype was seen many times. This chain connects TRBV5-4 to TRBJ2-2; TRBD1 might be the D (8 bases). Trimming pared 3 bases from V and 7 bases from J, leaving 16 bases between. Germline V gene sequence: CDR1 SGHNT, CDR2 YYREEE (reference sequence). CDR3 size: 15 residues. CDR3 DNA: TGTGCCAGCAGCTCTAGGACAGGGAGGGACGGGGAGCTGTTTTTT. Amino acid sequence: CASSSRTGRDGELFF. Full variable domain (missing parts from reference TRBV5-4 and TRBJ2-2): ETGVTQSPTHLIKTRGQQVTLRCSSQSGHNTVSWYQQALGQGPQFIFQYYREEENGRGNFPPRFSGLQFPNYSSELNVNALELDDSALYLCASSSRTGRDGELFFGEGSRLTVL.